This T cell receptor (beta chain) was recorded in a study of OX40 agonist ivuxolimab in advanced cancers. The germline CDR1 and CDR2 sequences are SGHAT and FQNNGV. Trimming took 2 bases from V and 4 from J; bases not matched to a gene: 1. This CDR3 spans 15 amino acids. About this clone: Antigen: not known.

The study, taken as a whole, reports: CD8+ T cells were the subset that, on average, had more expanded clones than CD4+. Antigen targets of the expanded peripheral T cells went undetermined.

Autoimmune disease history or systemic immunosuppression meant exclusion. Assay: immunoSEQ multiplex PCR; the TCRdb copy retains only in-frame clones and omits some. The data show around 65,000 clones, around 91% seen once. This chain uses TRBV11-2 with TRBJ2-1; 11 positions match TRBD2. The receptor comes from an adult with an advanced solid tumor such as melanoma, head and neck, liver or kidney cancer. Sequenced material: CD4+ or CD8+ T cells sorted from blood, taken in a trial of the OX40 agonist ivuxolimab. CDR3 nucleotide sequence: TGTGCCAGCAGCTTAAGGACTAGCGGGTACAATGAGCAGTTCTTC. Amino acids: CASSLRTSGYNEQFF.